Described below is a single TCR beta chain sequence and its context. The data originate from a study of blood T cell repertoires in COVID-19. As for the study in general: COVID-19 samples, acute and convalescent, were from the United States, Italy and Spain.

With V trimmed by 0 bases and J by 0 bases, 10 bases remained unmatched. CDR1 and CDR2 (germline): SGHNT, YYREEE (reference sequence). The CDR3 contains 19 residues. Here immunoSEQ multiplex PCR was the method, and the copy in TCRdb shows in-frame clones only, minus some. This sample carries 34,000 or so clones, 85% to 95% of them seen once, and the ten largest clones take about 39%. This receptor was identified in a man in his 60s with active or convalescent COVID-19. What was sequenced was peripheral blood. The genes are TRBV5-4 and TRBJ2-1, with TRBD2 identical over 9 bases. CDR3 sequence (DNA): TGTGCCAGCAGCTTGGGGCCTACTAGCGGGCCGAGCTCCTACAATGAGCAGTTCTTC. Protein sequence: CASSLGPTSGPSSYNEQFF.